This paragraph reports one T cell receptor beta chain. Germline CDR1 MNHEY, CDR2 SVGAGI. The CDR3 covers 15 residues. Trimming pared 4 bases from V and 4 bases from J, leaving 16 bases between. The sample originates from a study of type 1 and type 2 diabetes patients. About the research overall: Donors were type 1 diabetes, type 2 diabetes, or nondiabetic controls. From PBMCs, CD4+ and CD8+ T cells were isolated by magnetic microbeads.

No donor had another autoimmune disease or recent infection within four weeks. PCR was run on genomic DNA. The TCR beta CDR3 region was amplified using 30 forward and 13 reverse primers. One entry per CDR3 protein results from TCRdb running MiXCR on the multiplex PCR reads. The table records around 300,000 distinct CDR3 sequences, more than 40% of them present only once. The sample consisted of peripheral blood mononuclear cells (PBMCs). This clonotype was obtained from a man between 18 and 29 years old with type 2 diabetes. The chain has TRBV6-5 and TRBJ1-2, with a possible D match to TRBD1 (5 bases). The CDR3 reads CASSSPAGMSYGYTF. In nucleotides, the CDR3 is TGTGCCAGCAGTTCCCCGGCAGGGATGAGCTATGGCTACACCTTC.